The 12 T cell receptor beta chains listed next were all sequenced from one sample in a study of blood T cell repertoires in COVID-19. Repertoires were generated with immunoSEQ multiplex PCR, while TCRdb's copy carries only in-frame clones and drops some. The sample lists 150,000 to 200,000 clones; 80% to 90% were seen once. The sequencing input was peripheral blood. The receptor set was obtained from a man aged 50 to 59 with active or convalescent COVID-19.

The chain couples TRBV18 to TRBJ2-1; 11 bases line up with TRBD1. CDR1 and CDR2 (germline): KGHSH, LQKENI. Trimming at V came to 2 bases and at J to 6 bases, leaving 9 bases not matched to a gene. The CDR3 has 17 residues. The CDR3 DNA sequence: TGTGCCAGCTCACCATGGACCCGGGGGACAGGGGGCAATGAGCAGTTCTTC. This codes for CASSPWTRGTGGNEQFF.

This chain links TRBV13 with TRBJ2-7, with D unclear. Germline CDR1 is PRHDT and CDR2 is FYEKMQ (reference sequence). The V end lost 1 base, the J end lost 5 bases, and 9 bases lay between the germline ends. The CDR3 spans 13 residues. This CDR3 reads CASSLDLLDEQYF. In DNA, the CDR3 is TGTGCCAGCAGCTTAGACCTACTCGACGAGCAGTACTTC.

The J gene is TRBJ2-5, the V gene TRBV4-2, with D possibly matching TRBD2 (5 bases). V was shortened by 4 bases and J by 4 bases, with 10 bases between the two germline ends. Germline CDR1 is LGHNA and CDR2 is YNFKEQ. This CDR3 has 13 residues. The CDR3 nucleotides are TGTGCCAGCAGCCCGGCGGGTGGAGAGACCCAGTACTTC. Its protein is CASSPAGGETQYF.

The chain recombines TRBV18 with TRBJ2-5, with D maybe TRBD1 (6 bases). Trimming removed 2 bases from V and 5 bases from J, with 18 bases in between. The germline V gene has CDR1 KGHSH and CDR2 LQKENI. The CDR3 runs to 16 residues. The CDR3 region is CASSPTLSLRGETQYF. The CDR3 DNA follows: TGTGCCAGCTCACCAACGCTGAGCCTCAGGGGTGAGACCCAGTACTTC.

The chain couples TRBV6-1 to TRBJ2-5; the D gene is possibly TRBD1 (6 bases). Germline loops: CDR1 MNHNS, CDR2 SASEGT. The CDR3 contains 14 residues. V was shortened by 0 bases and J by 4 bases, with 9 bases between the two germline ends. Here the CDR3 DNA reads TGTGCCAGCAGTGAAGCACAGGGCGGAGAGACCCAGTACTTC. Its translation is CASSEAQGGETQYF.

The gene calls are TRBV6-5 and TRBJ1-6, with 7 bases lining up with TRBD1. V trimming: 4 bases; J trimming: 15 bases; junction bases outside the gene matches: 9. This CDR3 comprises 13 residues. Germline V gene lookup returns CDR1 MNHEY and CDR2 SVGAGI. The CDR3 is CASSSGNHRGLHF. For the CDR3, the DNA is TGTGCCAGCAGTTCAGGCAACCACAGGGGCCTCCACTTT.

This chain links TRBV6-6 with TRBJ2-1; 9 bases are a match to TRBD1. The CDR3 has 16 amino acids. Germline V gene data show CDR1 as MNHNY and CDR2 as SVGAGI (reference sequence). V shed 4 bases and J 7 bases; nucleotides not matched to a gene: 11. The CDR3 sequence is CASSSQSGDRANEQFF. The CDR3 coding sequence is TGTGCCAGCAGTTCTCAGTCTGGGGACAGGGCAAATGAGCAGTTCTTC.

This clone was counted a few times. The chain employs TRBV4-2 and TRBJ2-7; 10 bases align to TRBD1. V shed 2 bases and J 3 bases; nucleotides not matched to a gene: 7. The germline gives CDR1 LGHNA, CDR2 YNFKEQ. This CDR3 contains 16 residues. This chain's CDR3 is CASSQMGDRGLYEQYF. The CDR3 DNA follows: TGTGCCAGCAGCCAAATGGGGGACAGGGGTCTCTACGAGCAGTACTTC.

The rearrangement links TRBV11-2 to TRBJ2-1, with a tentative D call TRBD2 (6 bases). The CDR3 spans 12 residues. With 5 bases removed from V and 6 bases from J, the gap between germline ends came to 8 bases. The germline gives CDR1 SGHAT, CDR2 FQNNGV. The CDR3: CASSTSFNEQFF. CDR3 DNA: TGTGCCAGCAGCACTAGCTTCAATGAGCAGTTCTTC.

This clone was detected a few times. The chain recombines TRBV7-3 with TRBJ2-3, with 13 bases lining up with TRBD2. The germline gives CDR1 SGHTA, CDR2 FQGTGA. This CDR3 is built from 15 residues. After removal of 5 bases from V and 6 bases from J, the junction contained 5 bases not matched to a gene. CDR3 amino acids: CASSGTSGTIDTQYF. In DNA, the CDR3 is TGTGCCAGCAGCGGGACTAGCGGGACAATTGATACGCAGTATTTT.

This clone showed up just a few times. Different DNA sequences within this sample yield the same CDR3. This rearrangement joins TRBV4-1 to TRBJ2-3; no definite D call. The CDR3 contains 15 residues. Looked up from germline, CDR1 is MGHRA and CDR2 is YSYEKL. V lost 0 bases and J lost 0, with 7 bases in between. The CDR3 loop reads CASSQDPVSTDTQYF. The CDR3, as DNA: TGCGCCAGCAGCCAAGATCCCGTTAGCACAGATACGCAGTATTTT.

The chain recombines TRBV5-1 with TRBJ2-1; the D gene is possibly TRBD2 (5 bases). CDR1 is SGHRS, CDR2 YFSETQ, per germline. V gave up 0 bases and J gave up 6 bases, with 16 bases separating them. CDR3 length: 16 residues. The CDR3 DNA reads TGCGCCAGCAGCTTGGCGGTAGCGAGTTTCTCCAATGAGCAGTTCTTC. This gives the protein CASSLAVASFSNEQFF.